The T cell receptor (beta chain) under discussion was sequenced for a study of CD8 T cells in Susac syndrome. Germline CDR1 reads DFQATT; CDR2 reads SNEGSKA (reference sequence). CDR3 length equals 13 residues. RNA amounts of about 0.5 to 1 ug underwent reverse transcription with random hexamers. TCRdb used MiXCR to reprocess the immunoSEQ multiplex PCR reads, holding one entry per CDR3 protein. The table records about 200,000 distinct CDR3 sequences, about 95% of them present only once. The TCR was taken from a human donor in good health. The chain carries TRBV20-1 and TRBJ2-5; D uncertain. Sequenced sample: CD4+ T cells from PBMCs. The CDR3 sequence: CRQATDTQETQYF. The DNA of the CDR3 is TGCAGGCAAGCCACAGACACGCAAGAGACCCAGTACTTC.